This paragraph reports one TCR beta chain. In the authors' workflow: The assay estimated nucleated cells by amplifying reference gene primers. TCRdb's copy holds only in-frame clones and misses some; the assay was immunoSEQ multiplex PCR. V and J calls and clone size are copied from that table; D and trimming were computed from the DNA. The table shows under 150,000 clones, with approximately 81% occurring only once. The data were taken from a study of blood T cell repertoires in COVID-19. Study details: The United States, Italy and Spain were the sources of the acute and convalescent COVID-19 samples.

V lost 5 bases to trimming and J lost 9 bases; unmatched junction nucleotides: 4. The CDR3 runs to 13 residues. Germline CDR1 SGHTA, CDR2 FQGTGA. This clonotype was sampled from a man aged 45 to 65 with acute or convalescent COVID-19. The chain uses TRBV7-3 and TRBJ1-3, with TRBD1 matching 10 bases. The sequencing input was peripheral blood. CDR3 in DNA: TGTGCCAGCAGCCTGGACAGGGGGGGCACCATATATTTT. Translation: CASSLDRGGTIYF.